This is a list of T cell receptor beta chains from one sample in a study of tumor-infiltrating lymphocytes in primary liver carcinoma. TCRdb itself ran the multiplex PCR reads through MiXCR, one entry per CDR3 protein. The table has 40,000 to 50,000 distinct CDR3 sequences, over 65% seen once. Sequenced input: liver tumor tissue from sampling region 3. These receptors came from a man aged 35 to 55 with primary liver carcinoma and hepatitis B virus infection. Both conserved end residues are part of each CDR3. A D gene is named only where the DNA matches it firmly. The size of a clone is reported for some rows only, either as once, few or many, or as a class for expanded clones.

cdr3_nt: TGTGCCAGCAGACTCACAAGTTGCGATGAGCAGTTCTTC
cdr3_aa: CASRLTSCDEQFF
clone_size: NA
v_call: TRBV11-2
d_call: NA
cdr3_length: 13
j_call: TRBJ2-1

cdr3_nt: TGTGCCAGCAGTTACACGGGACTAGCGGGGGGTAATGAGCAGTTCTTC
cdr3_aa: CASSYTGLAGGNEQFF
clone_size: many
v_call: TRBV6-5
d_call: TRBD2
cdr3_length: 16
j_call: TRBJ2-1

cdr3_nt: TGTACCAGGAGCACGATAGGGGGCGGTGGTAATGAAAAACTGTTTTTT
cdr3_aa: CTRSTIGGGGNEKLFF
clone_size: NA
v_call: TRBV5-6
d_call: TRBD1
cdr3_length: 16
j_call: TRBJ1-4

cdr3_nt: TGCGCCAGCGGCCGGACAGAGGCCTACGAGCAGTACTTC
cdr3_aa: CASGRTEAYEQYF
clone_size: NA
v_call: TRBV4-1
d_call: NA
cdr3_length: 13
j_call: TRBJ2-7

cdr3_nt: TGTGCCACCTGCAGCGAGACTAGCGCGAACACCGGGGAGCTGTTTTTT
cdr3_aa: CATCSETSANTGELFF
clone_size: NA
v_call: TRBV15
d_call: TRBD2
cdr3_length: 16
j_call: TRBJ2-2

cdr3_nt: TGTGCCAACAGCTTGGATACCGAACTAGCCATGGGTGAGCAGTTCTTC
cdr3_aa: CANSLDTELAMGEQFF
clone_size: NA
v_call: TRBV11-2
d_call: NA
cdr3_length: 16
j_call: TRBJ2-1

cdr3_nt: TGTGCCTGTAGCTTAGTCCTATCGGATGAGCAGTTCTTC
cdr3_aa: CACSLVLSDEQFF
clone_size: NA
v_call: TRBV11-2
d_call: NA
cdr3_length: 13
j_call: TRBJ2-1

cdr3_nt: TGTGCCAGCAGTTTAAGTGCGGGCTCCTACAAGCAGTACTTC
cdr3_aa: CASSLSAGSYKQYF
clone_size: NA
v_call: TRBV12-3/TRBV12-4
d_call: NA
cdr3_length: 14
j_call: TRBJ2-7

cdr3_nt: TGTGCCAGCAGCTTGGAGTTCGGGACTCCTGAGCAGTACTTC
cdr3_aa: CASSLEFGTPEQYF
clone_size: NA
v_call: TRBV5-4
d_call: NA
cdr3_length: 14
j_call: TRBJ2-7

cdr3_nt: TGCGCCAGCAGGGAACAGGGGACAAAGACACAGTACTTC
cdr3_aa: CASREQGTKTQYF
clone_size: NA
v_call: TRBV5-1
d_call: TRBD1
cdr3_length: 13
j_call: TRBJ2-5

cdr3_nt: TGTAGCGTTGAAGATCCCGGGAGCGCCTACAATGTGCAGTTCTTC
cdr3_aa: CSVEDPGSAYNVQFF
clone_size: NA
v_call: TRBV29-1
d_call: NA
cdr3_length: 15
j_call: TRBJ2-1

cdr3_nt: TGTGCCAGCAGCCTTCGCCCACCTGGAGTGAACACCGGGAAGCTGTTTTTT
cdr3_aa: CASSLRPPGVNTGKLFF
clone_size: NA
v_call: TRBV6-5
d_call: NA
cdr3_length: 17
j_call: TRBJ2-2

cdr3_nt: TGCAGTGTTGAAGGTCTGGGTCCGGATACGCAGTATTTT
cdr3_aa: CSVEGLGPDTQYF
clone_size: NA
v_call: TRBV29-1
d_call: NA
cdr3_length: 13
j_call: TRBJ2-3

cdr3_nt: TGCACCGTTGAAGAGACGACTAGCGGGAAAGTTGCAGAGACCCAGCACTTC
cdr3_aa: CTVEETTSGKVAETQHF
clone_size: NA
v_call: TRBV29-1
d_call: TRBD2
cdr3_length: 17
j_call: TRBJ2-5

cdr3_nt: TGTGCCAGCAGCCCTGGACTAGCGGGAGGGATAAACAATGAGCAGTTCTTC
cdr3_aa: CASSPGLAGGINNEQFF
clone_size: many
v_call: TRBV5-4
d_call: TRBD2
cdr3_length: 17
j_call: TRBJ2-1

cdr3_nt: TGCTGCTCCACCGTGACTAGCGGGACCATCACAGATACGCAGTATTTT
cdr3_aa: CCSTVTSGTITDTQYF
clone_size: NA
v_call: TRBV29-1
d_call: TRBD2
cdr3_length: 16
j_call: TRBJ2-3

cdr3_nt: TGTGGCAGTAGCTTAGGACCCCCTAGCGGCCTCAGCACAGATGCGCAGTATTTT
cdr3_aa: CGSSLGPPSGLSTDAQYF
clone_size: NA
v_call: TRBV11-2
d_call: TRBD2
cdr3_length: 18
j_call: TRBJ2-3

cdr3_nt: NA
cdr3_aa: CASGFGSGGRVAEAFF
clone_size: NA
v_call: TRBV11-2
d_call: NA
cdr3_length: 16
j_call: TRBJ1-1

cdr3_nt: TGTGCCAGCAGTGAAGCCCCGGACAGGAACACTGAAGCTTTCTTT
cdr3_aa: CASSEAPDRNTEAFF
clone_size: many
v_call: TRBV6-1
d_call: NA
cdr3_length: 15
j_call: TRBJ1-1

cdr3_nt: TGTGCCAGCAGTTACAGGGACAGGACCTACGAGCAGTACTTC
cdr3_aa: CASSYRDRTYEQYF
clone_size: NA
v_call: TRBV6-5
d_call: TRBD1
cdr3_length: 14
j_call: TRBJ2-7

cdr3_nt: TGCGCCAGCAGCCAGAAGTCTCAGGGACTAGCGGGAGCAGGTACGCAGTATTTT
cdr3_aa: CASSQKSQGLAGAGTQYF
clone_size: NA
v_call: TRBV4-1
d_call: TRBD2
cdr3_length: 18
j_call: TRBJ2-3

cdr3_nt: TGTGCCAGCAGTGAGTCGGAACAGGGGAGATCCTACGAGCAGTACTTC
cdr3_aa: CASSESEQGRSYEQYF
clone_size: NA
v_call: TRBV6-1
d_call: TRBD1
cdr3_length: 16
j_call: TRBJ2-7